The 9 T cell receptor beta chains given below trace back to one sample, sequenced in a study of CD8+CD57+ T cells in acquired aplastic anemia. Profiling that covered TCR beta VDJ and CDR3 relied on genomic DNA as its template. TCRdb fed the reads into MiXCR, producing one record per CDR3 protein. The sample carries about 190,000 distinct CDR3 sequences, around half recorded once. The sequencing input was sorted CD4+, CD8+, or CD8+CD57+ T cells (not recorded which) from PBMCs. The source is a human donor in good health, serving as a control.

V usage is TRBV30 and J usage is TRBJ2-7; D is unclear. CDR1 and CDR2 from the germline V gene are GTSNPN and SVGIG (reference sequence). The CDR3 contains 13 residues. The V end was cut by 2 bases, the J end by 2 bases, with 10 bases between. The CDR3 loop is CAWSKLLTYEQYF. In DNA, the CDR3 is TGTGCCTGGAGTAAATTACTAACCTACGAGCAGTACTTC.

V and J are TRBV10-1 and TRBJ2-7; D gene uncertain. The germline V gene has CDR1 WNHNN and CDR2 SYGVQD (reference sequence). The V end was cut by 0 bases, the J end by 5 bases, with 8 bases between. The CDR3 spans 13 residues. The CDR3 protein is CASSESRAHEQYF. CDR3 coding DNA: TGCGCCAGCAGTGAGTCACGGGCCCACGAGCAGTACTTC.

This clonotype has ten or more counts. The gene calls are TRBV6-6 and TRBJ1-3; 7 positions match TRBD1. V gave up 7 bases and J gave up 2 bases; unmatched junction bases: 2. The length of the CDR3 is 13 residues. Germline V gene lookup returns CDR1 MNHNY and CDR2 SVGAGI (reference sequence). The CDR3 nucleotides read TGTGCCAGCATTGGGACAGCTGGAAACACCATATATTTT. Its protein is CASIGTAGNTIYF.

This rearrangement joins TRBV29-1 to TRBJ2-7; maybe TRBD1 (6 bases). Germline CDR1 reads SQVTM; CDR2 reads ANQGSEA. This CDR3 is 13 amino acids long. V was shortened by 4 bases and J by 3 bases, with 13 bases between the two germline ends. CDR3 nucleotide sequence: TGCAGCGTTGCAGGGGAAGAAGTCTACGAGCAGTACTTC. Amino acid sequence: CSVAGEEVYEQYF.

The chain links TRBV19 to TRBJ1-2; D uncertain. CDR1 is LNHDA, CDR2 SQIVND, per germline (reference sequence). Between the trimmed V and J ends, which lost 7 bases and 3 bases, there was a span of 9 bases. CDR3 length: 12 residues. CDR3 in DNA: TGTGCCAGTAAGGCAGACTACTATGGCTACACCTTC. This codes for CASKADYYGYTF.

This clonotype was found many times. V is TRBV7-9 and J is TRBJ1-4; 7 bases match TRBD1. Per germline, CDR1 SEHNR and CDR2 FQNEAQ (reference sequence). The CDR3 totals 13 residues. J was trimmed by 8 bases and V by 5 bases; bases with no gene match: 5. The DNA of the CDR3 is TGTGCCAGCAGCGGACAGGTTTCCGAAAAACTGTTTTTT. Protein: CASSGQVSEKLFF.

The V call is TRBV20-1, the J call TRBJ2-2; 10 nucleotides line up with TRBD2. V lost 2 bases and J lost 0; bases outside the gene matches: 9. Germline CDR1 DFQATT, CDR2 SNEGSKA (reference sequence). The CDR3 sequence is 18 residues long. This CDR3 is CSARIASGSKPNTGELFF. CDR3 in DNA: TGCAGTGCTAGAATTGCTAGCGGGAGTAAACCGAACACCGGGGAGCTGTTTTTT.

The chain combines TRBV6-5 with TRBJ2-7; 9 bases map to TRBD1. V lost 2 bases to trimming and J lost 1 base; unmatched junction nucleotides: 6. The CDR3 has 16 amino acids. Per germline, CDR1 MNHEY and CDR2 SVGAGI. CDR3 bases: TGTGCCAGCAGTTACGGGGACAGGGCGAATTCCTACGAGCAGTACTTC. This codes for CASSYGDRANSYEQYF.

The chain combines TRBV7-6 with TRBJ1-6; D uncertain. The CDR3 has 15 residues. Germline CDR1 is SGHVS and CDR2 is FNYEAQ. V lost 1 base, J lost 6 bases, and 10 bases lay in between. In DNA form, the CDR3 reads TGTGCCAGCAGCTTAGTTCGGGATCTTAATTCACCCCTCCACTTT. Protein sequence: CASSLVRDLNSPLHF.